The clone carrying this T cell receptor beta chain came up a few times. Its matching antigen is unknown. CDR3 length: 14 residues. Germline CDR1 is SGHTA and CDR2 is FQGNSA. Trimming took off 3 bases at V and 2 bases at J, with 10 bases between the two ends. TCRdb processed the reads anew with MiXCR; each CDR3 protein has one entry. The data show fewer than 65,000 distinct CDR3 sequences, roughly a fifth seen once. These data originate in a study of T cell repertoires in cytomegalovirus infection. Looking at the study overall: The authors used CMV epitopes that were HLA-C-restricted (recently identified) and HLA-B-restricted (well studied). Evidence of both CMV infection and a matching HLA type came from public TCR beta signatures. The study, taken as a whole, reports: Adding up the frequency of public TCR beta families identified people who carried CMV plus the relevant HLA. Within the response measured ex vivo, HLA-C-restricted CMV-specific TCR beta clonotypes were dominant.

This receptor was obtained from a human donor in good health (CMV status not recorded). Some clones in this sample may be carry-over from other donors' samples. This chain joins TRBV7-2 and TRBJ2-5; the D gene is possibly TRBD1 (5 bases). The sample consisted of CD8+ T cells from cultured PBMCs, taken from culture after CMV antigen stimulation. The CDR3, as DNA: TGTGCCAGCAGCTTGGGGCGAACGCAAGAGACCCAGTACTTC. Residues: CASSLGRTQETQYF.